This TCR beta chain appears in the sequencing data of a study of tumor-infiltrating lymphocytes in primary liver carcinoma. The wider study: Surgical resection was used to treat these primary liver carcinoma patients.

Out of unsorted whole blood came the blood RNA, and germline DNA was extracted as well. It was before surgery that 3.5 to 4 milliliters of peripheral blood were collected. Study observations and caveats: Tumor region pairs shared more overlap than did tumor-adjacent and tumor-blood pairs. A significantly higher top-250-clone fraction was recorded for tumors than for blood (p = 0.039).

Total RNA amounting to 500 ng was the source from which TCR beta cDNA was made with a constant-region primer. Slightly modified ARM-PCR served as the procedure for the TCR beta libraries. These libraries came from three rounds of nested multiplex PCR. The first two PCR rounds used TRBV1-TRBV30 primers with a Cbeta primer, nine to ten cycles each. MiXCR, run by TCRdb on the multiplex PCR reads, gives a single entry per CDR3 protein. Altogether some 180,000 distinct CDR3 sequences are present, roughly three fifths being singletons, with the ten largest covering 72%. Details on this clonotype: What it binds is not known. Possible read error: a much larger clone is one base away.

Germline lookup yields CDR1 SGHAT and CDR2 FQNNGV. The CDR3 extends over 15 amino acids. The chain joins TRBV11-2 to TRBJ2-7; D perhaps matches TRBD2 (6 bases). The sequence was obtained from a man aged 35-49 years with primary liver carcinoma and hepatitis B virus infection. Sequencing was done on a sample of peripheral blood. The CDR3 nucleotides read TGTGCCAGCAGCTTGAAGCGGGTGATCTCCTACGGGCAGTACTTC. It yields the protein CASSLKRVISYGQYF.